This TCR beta chain was documented in a study of low-dose radiotherapy and immunotherapy resistance in tumors. TCR amplification used 15 to 20 PCR cycles, a constant-region primer and a V-primer adapter. One entry per CDR3 protein, called by TCRdb with MiXCR from the reads. The table has about 46,000 distinct CDR3 sequences, approximately 10% seen once. The germline CDR1 and CDR2 sequences are SGHNT and YYREEE (reference sequence). CDR3 length: 14 amino acids. The J segment lost 5 bases and the V segment lost 4 bases, leaving 5 bases of the junction unmatched. The time point: before trial treatment. As their treatment, donors received nivolumab, ipilimumab, aspirin, low-dose cyclophosphamide and low-dose radiotherapy.

The receptor comes from a female donor with ovarian cancer. The sample consisted of PBMCs, taken before treatment. The chain has TRBV5-4 and TRBJ2-7; the match to TRBD1 covers 11 bases. The CDR3 loop is CASSPMDRGHEQYF. In DNA form, the CDR3 reads TGTGCCAGCAGCCCCATGGACAGGGGGCACGAGCAGTACTTC.